These T cell receptor beta chains were read from a single sample in a study of shared clonotypes between healthy human individuals. Libraries were prepared by immunoSEQ multiplex PCR; TCRdb keeps only in-frame clonotypes and omits some of them. The sample yields 2 million to 2.5 million clones, approximately 94% seen once. The material sequenced was naive CD4+ T cells from PBMCs. Receptors were obtained from a man between 18 and 35 years old in good health. Some clones in this sample may be carry-over from other donors' samples. CDR3s include the opening cysteine and the closing phenylalanine or tryptophan. The order of the fields is CDR3 DNA, CDR3 protein, V gene, J gene, clone size, D gene. The D gene is left open where the match is weak. For some rows the clone size is stated as once, few or many, or as a class when expanded; others skip it.

CDR3nt: TGTGCCAGCAGCTTGAAGGGCGACGAGCAGTACTTC
CDR3aa: CASSLKGDEQYF
v_gene: TRBV11-2
j_gene: TRBJ2-7
abundance: NA
d_gene: NA

CDR3nt: TGTGCCAGCAGCGTTGGACTGGGGAACACTGAAGCTTTCTTT
CDR3aa: CASSVGLGNTEAFF
v_gene: TRBV9
j_gene: TRBJ1-1
abundance: few
d_gene: NA

CDR3nt: TGCGCCAGCAGCCAACCTACCCGGACAGGGCCCACCGGGGAGCTGTTTTTT
CDR3aa: CASSQPTRTGPTGELFF
v_gene: TRBV4-1
j_gene: TRBJ2-2
abundance: NA
d_gene: TRBD1

CDR3nt: TGTGCCAGCAGCACCAGACAGGGGGCTGAAGCCTTCTTT
CDR3aa: CASSTRQGAEAFF
v_gene: TRBV7-9
j_gene: TRBJ1-1
abundance: NA
d_gene: TRBD1

CDR3nt: TGTGCCAGCAGCCCCGGACAGGGCGCCTACGAGCAGTACTTC
CDR3aa: CASSPGQGAYEQYF
v_gene: TRBV7-3
j_gene: TRBJ2-7
abundance: NA
d_gene: TRBD1

CDR3nt: TGTGCCAGCAGTTTGGGTACGGGGGTAGACGAGCAGTACTTC
CDR3aa: CASSLGTGVDEQYF
v_gene: TRBV11-3
j_gene: TRBJ2-7
abundance: NA
d_gene: NA

CDR3nt: TGTGCCAGCAGCTTAGGCGGGAGGGGAGAGACCCAGTACTTC
CDR3aa: CASSLGGRGETQYF
v_gene: TRBV7-9
j_gene: TRBJ2-5
abundance: NA
d_gene: TRBD2

CDR3nt: TGTGCCAGCAGGACCCCAAGCTCCTACGAGCAGTACTTC
CDR3aa: CASRTPSSYEQYF
v_gene: TRBV6-1
j_gene: TRBJ2-7
abundance: NA
d_gene: NA

CDR3nt: TGTGCCAGCAGTTGGACTAGCGGGACCAACGAGCAGTACTTC
CDR3aa: CASSWTSGTNEQYF
v_gene: TRBV27
j_gene: TRBJ2-7
abundance: NA
d_gene: TRBD2

CDR3nt: TGTGCCAGCTCACCACCGCGGGGGCCAAACACCATATATTTT
CDR3aa: CASSPPRGPNTIYF
v_gene: TRBV18
j_gene: TRBJ1-3
abundance: NA
d_gene: NA

CDR3nt: TGTGCCAGCTCACTCTCTTATAGGACAGATACGCAGTATTTT
CDR3aa: CASSLSYRTDTQYF
v_gene: TRBV18
j_gene: TRBJ2-3
abundance: NA
d_gene: NA

CDR3nt: TGTGCCAGCAGCCCCTTCGGGCGGGAGTATGCCGAGCAGTACTTC
CDR3aa: CASSPFGREYAEQYF
v_gene: TRBV5-6
j_gene: TRBJ2-7
abundance: NA
d_gene: TRBD2

CDR3nt: TGTGCCAGCAGCCTAATACCCTCCGGGACTAAGTATGAGCAGTTCTTC
CDR3aa: CASSLIPSGTKYEQFF
v_gene: TRBV27
j_gene: TRBJ2-1
abundance: NA
d_gene: TRBD2

CDR3nt: TGCGCCAGCAGTGGTAGGGAATACGAGCAGTACTTC
CDR3aa: CASSGREYEQYF
v_gene: TRBV10-1
j_gene: TRBJ2-7
abundance: NA
d_gene: NA

CDR3nt: TGTGCCAGCAACCTGGGCCTGATGGACTACGAGCAGTACTTC
CDR3aa: CASNLGLMDYEQYF
v_gene: TRBV7-2
j_gene: TRBJ2-7
abundance: NA
d_gene: NA

CDR3nt: TGTGCCAGCAGCTTGTCCCCGAGGGACCAAGAGACCCAGTACTTC
CDR3aa: CASSLSPRDQETQYF
v_gene: TRBV5-6
j_gene: TRBJ2-5
abundance: NA
d_gene: NA

CDR3nt: TGTGCCAGCAGCTTAGGACAGACGATCTCCTACGAGCAGTACTTC
CDR3aa: CASSLGQTISYEQYF
v_gene: TRBV7-6
j_gene: TRBJ2-7
abundance: once
d_gene: NA

CDR3nt: TGTGCCAGCAGCGTAGCACCGGGGGTCTCCTACGAGCAGTACTTC
CDR3aa: CASSVAPGVSYEQYF
v_gene: TRBV9
j_gene: TRBJ2-7
abundance: NA
d_gene: NA

CDR3nt: TGCGCCAGCAGCTTAAAATACAAGGACACCATATATTTT
CDR3aa: CASSLKYKDTIYF
v_gene: TRBV5-1
j_gene: TRBJ1-3
abundance: NA
d_gene: NA

CDR3nt: TGTGCTACAGTGTGGTCTAGCGGGAGTCCCAATGAGCAGTTCTTC
CDR3aa: CATVWSSGSPNEQFF
v_gene: TRBV6-1
j_gene: TRBJ2-1
abundance: NA
d_gene: TRBD2

CDR3nt: TGTGCCAGCACCCCAGCCCCCTGGAGGGAGGGAAATGAGCAGTTCTTC
CDR3aa: CASTPAPWREGNEQFF
v_gene: TRBV7-8
j_gene: TRBJ2-1
abundance: NA
d_gene: TRBD2

CDR3nt: TGCGCCAGCAGCTTGCCACTTGCGGGTAGCGGAACAGATACGCAGTATTTT
CDR3aa: CASSLPLAGSGTDTQYF
v_gene: TRBV5-1
j_gene: TRBJ2-3
abundance: NA
d_gene: NA

CDR3nt: TGTGCCAGCAGAGCCGGGACGGACTATGGCTACACCTTC
CDR3aa: CASRAGTDYGYTF
v_gene: TRBV6-5
j_gene: TRBJ1-2
abundance: NA
d_gene: NA

CDR3nt: TGTGCCAGCAGCGTAGGGTCAGCGGGGCCCCGGGAGACCCAGTACTTC
CDR3aa: CASSVGSAGPRETQYF
v_gene: TRBV9
j_gene: TRBJ2-5
abundance: NA
d_gene: TRBD2

CDR3nt: TGCGCCAGCAGCTTGGTCGGGGACGAGCAGTACTTC
CDR3aa: CASSLVGDEQYF
v_gene: TRBV5-1
j_gene: TRBJ2-7
abundance: NA
d_gene: NA

CDR3nt: TGCGCCAGCAGCCAAGTCCCTAGCGGGGAAGGAGATGAGCAGTTCTTC
CDR3aa: CASSQVPSGEGDEQFF
v_gene: TRBV4-3
j_gene: TRBJ2-1
abundance: NA
d_gene: TRBD2

CDR3nt: TGTGCCAGCAGTGAACCCAGGGGTAATCACGAGCAGTACTTC
CDR3aa: CASSEPRGNHEQYF
v_gene: TRBV6-1
j_gene: TRBJ2-7
abundance: NA
d_gene: NA

CDR3nt: TGTGCCAGCAGCTTTCGGGACGGTATTTTTACTGAAGCTTTCTTT
CDR3aa: CASSFRDGIFTEAFF
v_gene: TRBV5-4
j_gene: TRBJ1-1
abundance: NA
d_gene: NA

CDR3nt: TGCAGCGGGAGGGCGGGAGGGCCTCATAATGAGCAGTTCTTC
CDR3aa: CSGRAGGPHNEQFF
v_gene: TRBV29-1
j_gene: TRBJ2-1
abundance: NA
d_gene: TRBD2

CDR3nt: TGTGCCAGCAGCCAAGATCGGGGTCCGCGGGAGAAGGGAGATACGCAGTATTTT
CDR3aa: CASSQDRGPREKGDTQYF
v_gene: TRBV14
j_gene: TRBJ2-3
abundance: NA
d_gene: TRBD2

CDR3nt: TGTGCCGTAAGACAGGGAACGAACACCGGGGAGCTGTTTTTT
CDR3aa: CAVRQGTNTGELFF
v_gene: TRBV2
j_gene: TRBJ2-2
abundance: NA
d_gene: TRBD1

CDR3nt: TGTGCCAGCAGCAAGGCGATGCCGACCTACGAGCAGTACTTC
CDR3aa: CASSKAMPTYEQYF
v_gene: TRBV28
j_gene: TRBJ2-7
abundance: NA
d_gene: NA

CDR3nt: TGTGCCAGCGAAATGGACAGGCTGAACACTGAAGCTTTCTTT
CDR3aa: CASEMDRLNTEAFF
v_gene: TRBV6-1
j_gene: TRBJ1-1
abundance: NA
d_gene: TRBD1

CDR3nt: TGTGCCAGCAGTTCACAGGGGGCGATTCTTGGGTTAGAGACCCAGTACTTC
CDR3aa: CASSSQGAILGLETQYF
v_gene: TRBV27
j_gene: TRBJ2-5
abundance: NA
d_gene: TRBD1

CDR3nt: TGTGCCAGCAGCCCGACTAGCGGGATTTTAGATACGCAGTATTTT
CDR3aa: CASSPTSGILDTQYF
v_gene: TRBV7-8
j_gene: TRBJ2-3
abundance: NA
d_gene: TRBD2

CDR3nt: TGCGCCAGCAGCTTGTCAGGAGCCAAAAACATTCAGTACTTC
CDR3aa: CASSLSGAKNIQYF
v_gene: TRBV5-1
j_gene: TRBJ2-4
abundance: NA
d_gene: NA

CDR3nt: TGTGCCAGTAGGACCCTCGCGGGAGACAATGAGCAGTTCTTC
CDR3aa: CASRTLAGDNEQFF
v_gene: TRBV19
j_gene: TRBJ2-1
abundance: NA
d_gene: TRBD2

CDR3nt: TGTGCCAGCAGTTTTCTTCAAGGGACAGGGACTTCCTACGAGCAGTACTTC
CDR3aa: CASSFLQGTGTSYEQYF
v_gene: TRBV28
j_gene: TRBJ2-7
abundance: NA
d_gene: TRBD1

CDR3nt: TGTGCCAGCAGTCGGTGGACAGGGGGCGCAGATACGCAGTATTTT
CDR3aa: CASSRWTGGADTQYF
v_gene: TRBV6-5
j_gene: TRBJ2-3
abundance: NA
d_gene: TRBD1

CDR3nt: TGTGCCAGCAGGAGGCTCAGGGGGCCGGAGACTAATGAAAAACTGTTTTTT
CDR3aa: CASRRLRGPETNEKLFF
v_gene: TRBV5-8
j_gene: TRBJ1-4
abundance: NA
d_gene: TRBD1